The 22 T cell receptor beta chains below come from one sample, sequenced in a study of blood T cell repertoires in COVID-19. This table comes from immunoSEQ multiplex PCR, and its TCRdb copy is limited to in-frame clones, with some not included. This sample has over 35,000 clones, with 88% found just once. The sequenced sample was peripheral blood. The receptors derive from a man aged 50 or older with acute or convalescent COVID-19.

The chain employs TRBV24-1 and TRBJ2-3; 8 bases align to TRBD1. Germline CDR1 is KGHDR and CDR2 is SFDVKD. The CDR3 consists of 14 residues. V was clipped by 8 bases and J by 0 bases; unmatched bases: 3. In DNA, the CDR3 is TGTGCCACCAAGGACAGGGAAAGCACAGATACGCAGTATTTT. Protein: CATKDRESTDTQYF.

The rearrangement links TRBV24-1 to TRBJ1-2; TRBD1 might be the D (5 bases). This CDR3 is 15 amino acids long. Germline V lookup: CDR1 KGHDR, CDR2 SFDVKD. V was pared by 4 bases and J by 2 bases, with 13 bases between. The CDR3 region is CATSDGGKTNYGYTF. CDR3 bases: TGTGCCACCAGTGACGGGGGGAAGACAAACTATGGCTACACCTTC.

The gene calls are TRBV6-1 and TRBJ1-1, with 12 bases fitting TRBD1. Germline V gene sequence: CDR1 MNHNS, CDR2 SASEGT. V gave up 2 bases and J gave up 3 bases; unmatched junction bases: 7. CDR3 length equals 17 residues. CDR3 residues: CASSESPGQGADTEAFF. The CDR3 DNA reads TGTGCCAGCAGTGAATCTCCGGGACAGGGGGCGGACACTGAAGCTTTCTTT.

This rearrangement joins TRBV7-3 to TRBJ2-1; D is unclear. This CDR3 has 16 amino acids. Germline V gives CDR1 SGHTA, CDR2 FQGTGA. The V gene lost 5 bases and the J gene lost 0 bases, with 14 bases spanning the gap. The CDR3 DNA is TGTGCCAGCAGCCTCCCCGGTGCGAGCTCCTACAATGAGCAGTTCTTC. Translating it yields CASSLPGASSYNEQFF.

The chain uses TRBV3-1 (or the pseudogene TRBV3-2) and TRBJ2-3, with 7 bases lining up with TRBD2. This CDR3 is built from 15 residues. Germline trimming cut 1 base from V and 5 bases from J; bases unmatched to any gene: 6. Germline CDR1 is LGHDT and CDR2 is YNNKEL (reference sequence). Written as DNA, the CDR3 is TGTGCCAGCAGCCAAGCCCCAGCGGGACTAGATACGCAGTATTTT. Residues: CASSQAPAGLDTQYF.

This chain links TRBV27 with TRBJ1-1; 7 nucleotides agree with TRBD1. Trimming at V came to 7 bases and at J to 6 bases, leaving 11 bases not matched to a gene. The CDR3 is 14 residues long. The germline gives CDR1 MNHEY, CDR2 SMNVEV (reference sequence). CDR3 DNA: TGTGCCAGCACCAAAACCCGGGACAGCCCTGAAGCTTTCTTT. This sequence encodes CASTKTRDSPEAFF.

The CDR3 DNA reads as TGTGCCAGCAGCGGGGCAGGGGGACAAGAGACCCAGTACTTC. Translated: CASSGAGGQETQYF. The J gene is TRBJ2-5, the V gene TRBV5-6; 7 positions agree with TRBD1. Germline CDR1 reads SGHDT; CDR2 reads YYEEEE. The junction had 5 bases not matched to a gene; V was cut back by 4 bases and J by 2 bases. This CDR3 is built from 14 residues.

CDR3 loop: CASRRRGANYGYTF. CDR3 bases: TGTGCCAGCAGGAGGAGAGGAGCTAACTATGGCTACACCTTC. The J gene is TRBJ1-2, the V gene TRBV27, with D hard to call. Germline V gene data show CDR1 as MNHEY and CDR2 as SMNVEV (reference sequence). This CDR3 spans 14 amino acids. Trimming removed 6 bases at V and 0 bases at J, with 11 bases between.

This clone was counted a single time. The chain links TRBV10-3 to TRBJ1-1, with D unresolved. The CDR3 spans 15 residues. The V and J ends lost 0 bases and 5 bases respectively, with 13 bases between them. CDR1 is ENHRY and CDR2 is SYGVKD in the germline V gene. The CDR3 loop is CAISESLRAGTEAFF. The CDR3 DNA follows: TGTGCCATCAGTGAGTCATTGAGGGCTGGGACTGAAGCTTTCTTT.

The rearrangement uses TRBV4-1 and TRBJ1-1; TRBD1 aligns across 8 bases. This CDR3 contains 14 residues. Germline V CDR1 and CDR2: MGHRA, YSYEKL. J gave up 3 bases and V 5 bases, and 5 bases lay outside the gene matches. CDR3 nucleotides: TGCGCCAGCAGCTTCAGGGGGCGCGACACTGAAGCTTTCTTT. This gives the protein CASSFRGRDTEAFF.

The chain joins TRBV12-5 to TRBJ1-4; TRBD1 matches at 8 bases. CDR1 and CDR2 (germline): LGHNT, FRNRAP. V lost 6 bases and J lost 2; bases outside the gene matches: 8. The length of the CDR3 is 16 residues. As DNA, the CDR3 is TGTGCTAGTGGCCGGGCCCAGGGGGCGACTAATGAAAAACTGTTTTTT. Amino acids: CASGRAQGATNEKLFF.

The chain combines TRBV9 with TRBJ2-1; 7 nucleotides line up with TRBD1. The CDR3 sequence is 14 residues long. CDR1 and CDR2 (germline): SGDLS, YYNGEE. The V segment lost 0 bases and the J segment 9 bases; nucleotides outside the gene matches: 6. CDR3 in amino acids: CASSVGGGHSEQFF. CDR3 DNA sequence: TGTGCCAGCAGCGTAGGAGGGGGCCACTCTGAGCAGTTCTTC. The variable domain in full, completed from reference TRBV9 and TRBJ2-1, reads DSGVTQTPKHLITATGQRVTLRCSPRSGDLSVYWYQQSLDQGLQFLIQYYNGEERAKGNILERFSAQQFPDLHSELNLSSLELGDSALYFCASSVGGGHSEQFFGPGTRLTVL.

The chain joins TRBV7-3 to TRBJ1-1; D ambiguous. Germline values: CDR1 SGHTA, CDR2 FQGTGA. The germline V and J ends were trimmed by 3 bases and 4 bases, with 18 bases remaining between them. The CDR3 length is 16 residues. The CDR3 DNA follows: TGTGCCAGCAGCTTCCTCCCCTCGGCGAGGAGCACTGAAGCTTTCTTT. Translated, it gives CASSFLPSARSTEAFF.

The CDR3 DNA reads TGTGCCAGCATGTGGCAGGGAGGCGAGCAGTACTTC. The encoded protein is CASMWQGGEQYF. The chain couples TRBV2 to TRBJ2-7, with D tentatively TRBD2 (6 bases). The CDR3 has 12 residues. CDR1 is SNHLY, CDR2 FYNNEI, per germline. The V end lost 7 bases, the J end lost 6 bases, and 13 bases lay between the germline ends.

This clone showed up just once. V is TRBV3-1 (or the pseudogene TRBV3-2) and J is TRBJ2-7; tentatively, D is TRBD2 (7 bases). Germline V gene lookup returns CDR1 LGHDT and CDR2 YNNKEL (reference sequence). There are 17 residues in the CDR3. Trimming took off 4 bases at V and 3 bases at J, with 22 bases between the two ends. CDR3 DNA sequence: TGTGCCAGCAGCCGGTGGGGGGGGCCAGGGAGTGTCTACGAGCAGTACTTC. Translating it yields CASSRWGGPGSVYEQYF.

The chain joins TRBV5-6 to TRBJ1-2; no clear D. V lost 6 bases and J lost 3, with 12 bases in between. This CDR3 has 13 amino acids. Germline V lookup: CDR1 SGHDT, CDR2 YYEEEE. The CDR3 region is CASTPGSDYGYTF. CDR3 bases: TGTGCCAGCACCCCGGGGAGCGACTATGGCTACACCTTC.

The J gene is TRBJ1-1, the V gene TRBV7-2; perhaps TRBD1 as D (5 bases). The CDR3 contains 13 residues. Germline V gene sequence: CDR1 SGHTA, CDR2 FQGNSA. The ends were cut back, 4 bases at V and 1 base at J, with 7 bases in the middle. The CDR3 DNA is TGTGCCAGCAGCTCTGACAGGAACACTGAAGCTTTCTTT. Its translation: CASSSDRNTEAFF. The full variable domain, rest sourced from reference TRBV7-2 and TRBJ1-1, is GAGVSQSPSNKVTEKGKDVELRCDPISGHTALYWYRQSLGQGLEFLIYFQGNSAPDKSGLPSDRFSAERTGGSVSTLTIQRTQQEDSAVYLCASSSDRNTEAFFGQGTRLTVV.

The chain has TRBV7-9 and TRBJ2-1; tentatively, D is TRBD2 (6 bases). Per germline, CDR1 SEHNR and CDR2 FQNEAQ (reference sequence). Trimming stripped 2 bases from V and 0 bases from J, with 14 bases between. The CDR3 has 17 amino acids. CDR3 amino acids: CASSLTTSFGSYNEQFF. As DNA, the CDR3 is TGTGCCAGCAGCTTAACCACTAGCTTCGGCTCCTACAATGAGCAGTTCTTC.

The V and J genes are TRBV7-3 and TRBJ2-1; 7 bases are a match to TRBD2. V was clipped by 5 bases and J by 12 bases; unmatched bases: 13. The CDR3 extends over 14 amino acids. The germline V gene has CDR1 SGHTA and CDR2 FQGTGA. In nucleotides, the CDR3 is TGTGCCAGCAGCCCCGGAACTAGCGCCCCCCGGCAGTTCTTC. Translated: CASSPGTSAPRQFF.

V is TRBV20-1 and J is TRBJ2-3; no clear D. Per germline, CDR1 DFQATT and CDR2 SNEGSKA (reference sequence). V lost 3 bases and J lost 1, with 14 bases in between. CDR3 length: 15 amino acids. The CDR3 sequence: CSASEAPSGTDTQYF. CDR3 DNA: TGCAGTGCTAGTGAAGCTCCCTCGGGCACAGATACGCAGTATTTT.

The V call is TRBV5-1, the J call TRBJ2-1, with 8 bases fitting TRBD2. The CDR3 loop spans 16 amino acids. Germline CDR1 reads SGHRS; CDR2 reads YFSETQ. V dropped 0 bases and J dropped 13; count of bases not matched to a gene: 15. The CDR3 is CASSLVVAGYSLEQFF. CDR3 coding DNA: TGCGCCAGCAGCTTGGTGGTAGCGGGGTACTCCCTGGAACAGTTCTTC.

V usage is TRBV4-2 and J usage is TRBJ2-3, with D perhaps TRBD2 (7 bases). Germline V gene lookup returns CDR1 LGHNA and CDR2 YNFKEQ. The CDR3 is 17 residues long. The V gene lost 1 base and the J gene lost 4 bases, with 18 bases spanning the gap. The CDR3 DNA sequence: TGTGCCAGCAGCCAAGCGGAGGGGGGGGCCATGTCAGATACGCAGTATTTT. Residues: CASSQAEGGAMSDTQYF.